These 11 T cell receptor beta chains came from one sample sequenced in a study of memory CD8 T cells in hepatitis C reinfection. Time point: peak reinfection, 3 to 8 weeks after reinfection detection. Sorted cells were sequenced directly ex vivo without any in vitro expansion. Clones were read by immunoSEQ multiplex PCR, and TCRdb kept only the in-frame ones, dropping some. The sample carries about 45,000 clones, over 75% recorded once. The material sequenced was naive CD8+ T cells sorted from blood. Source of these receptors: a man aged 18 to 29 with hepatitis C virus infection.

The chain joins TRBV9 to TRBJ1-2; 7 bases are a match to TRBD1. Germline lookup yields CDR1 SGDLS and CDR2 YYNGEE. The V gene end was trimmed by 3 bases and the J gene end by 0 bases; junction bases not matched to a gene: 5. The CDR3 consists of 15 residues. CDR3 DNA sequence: TGTGCCAGCAGCGGTTACAGGGGCACTAACTATGGCTACACCTTC. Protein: CASSGYRGTNYGYTF.

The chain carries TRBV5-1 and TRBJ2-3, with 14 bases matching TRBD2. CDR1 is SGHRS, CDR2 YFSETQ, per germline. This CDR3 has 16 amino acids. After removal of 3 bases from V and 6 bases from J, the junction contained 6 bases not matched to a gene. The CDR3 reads CASSWRLAGGLDTQYF. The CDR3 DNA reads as TGCGCCAGCAGCTGGAGACTAGCGGGGGGGCTCGATACGCAGTATTTT.

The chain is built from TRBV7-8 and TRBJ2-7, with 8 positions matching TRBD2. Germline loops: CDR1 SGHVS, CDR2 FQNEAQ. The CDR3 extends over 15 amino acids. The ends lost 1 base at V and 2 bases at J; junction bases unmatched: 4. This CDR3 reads CASSLVAGPTYEQYF. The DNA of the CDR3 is TGTGCCAGCAGCTTAGTAGCGGGACCAACCTACGAGCAGTACTTC.

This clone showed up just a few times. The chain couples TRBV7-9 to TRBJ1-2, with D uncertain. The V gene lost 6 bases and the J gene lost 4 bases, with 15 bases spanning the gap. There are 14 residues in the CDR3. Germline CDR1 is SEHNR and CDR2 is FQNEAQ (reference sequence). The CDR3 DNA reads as TGTGCCAGCAGTTACCCGCTAGATTTCTATGGCTACACCTTC. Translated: CASSYPLDFYGYTF.

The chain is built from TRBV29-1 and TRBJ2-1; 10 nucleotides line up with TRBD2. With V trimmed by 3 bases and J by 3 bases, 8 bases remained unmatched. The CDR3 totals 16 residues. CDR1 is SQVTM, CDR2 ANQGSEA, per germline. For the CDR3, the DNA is TGCAGCGTTGAGACCCCCTTAGCGGGGGGCTACAATGAGCAGTTCTTC. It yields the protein CSVETPLAGGYNEQFF.

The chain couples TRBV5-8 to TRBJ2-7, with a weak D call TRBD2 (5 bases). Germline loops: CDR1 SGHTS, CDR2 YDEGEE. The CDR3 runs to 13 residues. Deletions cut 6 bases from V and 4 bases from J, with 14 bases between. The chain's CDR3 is CASIRVGEYEQYF. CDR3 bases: TGTGCCAGCATCCGGGTCGGGGAATACGAGCAGTACTTC.

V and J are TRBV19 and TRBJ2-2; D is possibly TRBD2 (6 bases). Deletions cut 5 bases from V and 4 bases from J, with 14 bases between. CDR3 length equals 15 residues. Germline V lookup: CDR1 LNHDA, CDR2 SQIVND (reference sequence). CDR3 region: CASSPTGSLTGELFF. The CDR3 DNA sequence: TGTGCCAGTAGTCCCACCGGGAGCCTCACCGGGGAGCTGTTTTTT.

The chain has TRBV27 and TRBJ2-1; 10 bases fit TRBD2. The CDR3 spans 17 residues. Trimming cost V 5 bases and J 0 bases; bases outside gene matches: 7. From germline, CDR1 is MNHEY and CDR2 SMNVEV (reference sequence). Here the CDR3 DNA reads TGTGCCAGCAGTCTCAGCGGGGGGGGTTTCTCCTACAATGAGCAGTTCTTC. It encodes CASSLSGGGFSYNEQFF.

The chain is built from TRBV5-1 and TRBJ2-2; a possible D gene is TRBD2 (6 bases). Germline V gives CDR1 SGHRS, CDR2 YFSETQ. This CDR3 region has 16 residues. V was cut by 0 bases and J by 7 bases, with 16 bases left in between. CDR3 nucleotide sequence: TGCGCCAGCAGCTTGGGTCTCTACGGGAGTGGCGGGGAGCTGTTTTTT. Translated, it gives CASSLGLYGSGGELFF.

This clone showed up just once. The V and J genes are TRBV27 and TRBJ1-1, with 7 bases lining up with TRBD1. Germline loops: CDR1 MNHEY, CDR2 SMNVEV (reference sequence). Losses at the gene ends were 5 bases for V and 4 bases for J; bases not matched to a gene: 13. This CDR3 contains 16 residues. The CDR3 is CASSPLTGALGTEAFF. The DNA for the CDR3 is TGTGCCAGCAGTCCCCTTACAGGGGCCCTGGGCACTGAAGCTTTCTTT.

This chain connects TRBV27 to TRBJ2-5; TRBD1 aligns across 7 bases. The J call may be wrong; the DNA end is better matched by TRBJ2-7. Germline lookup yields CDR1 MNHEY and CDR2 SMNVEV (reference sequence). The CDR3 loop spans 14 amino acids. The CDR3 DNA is TGTGCCAGCAGTTTATGGGACAGTTCCTACGAGCAGTACTTC. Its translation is CASSLWDSSYEQYF.